The subject of this entry is one T cell receptor (beta chain). Its antigen is not known. This specimen comes from a study of shared clonotypes between healthy human individuals. Study-level results: Sharing across a handful of donors was seen in 4% to 5% of naive CD4 clonotypes.

Deep-level assay runs were performed. Clones were read by immunoSEQ multiplex PCR, and TCRdb kept only the in-frame ones, dropping some. The table lists 2,100,000 or so clones, 95% of them singletons. CD4+ cells yielded CD45RA+ naive and CD45RA-negative memory subsets. The CDR3 has 14 amino acids. Germline CDR1 reads MNHEY; CDR2 reads SMNVEV (reference sequence). The receptor was derived from a man aged 18-30 years in good health. Sequenced sample: naive CD4+ T cells sorted from blood. The subset here: CD45RA+ positively selected. The chain uses TRBV27 and TRBJ2-3, with D perhaps TRBD1 (5 bases). In DNA, the CDR3 is TGTGCAATCAGGGCAGGGCAGTGGGCAGATACGCAGTATTTT. Protein sequence: CAIRAGQWADTQYF.